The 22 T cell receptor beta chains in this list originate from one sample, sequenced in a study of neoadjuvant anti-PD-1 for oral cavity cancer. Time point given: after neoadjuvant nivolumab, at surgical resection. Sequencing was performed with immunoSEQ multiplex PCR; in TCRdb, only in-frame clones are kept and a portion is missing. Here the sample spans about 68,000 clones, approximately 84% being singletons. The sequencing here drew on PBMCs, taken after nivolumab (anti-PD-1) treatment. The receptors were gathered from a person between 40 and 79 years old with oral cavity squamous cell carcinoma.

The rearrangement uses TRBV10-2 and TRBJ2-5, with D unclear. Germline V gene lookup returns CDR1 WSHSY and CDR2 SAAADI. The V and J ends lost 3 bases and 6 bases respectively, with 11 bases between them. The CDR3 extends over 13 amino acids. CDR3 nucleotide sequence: TGCGCCAGCAGTGACAGTTTGTGGCAGACCCAGTACTTC. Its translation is CASSDSLWQTQYF.

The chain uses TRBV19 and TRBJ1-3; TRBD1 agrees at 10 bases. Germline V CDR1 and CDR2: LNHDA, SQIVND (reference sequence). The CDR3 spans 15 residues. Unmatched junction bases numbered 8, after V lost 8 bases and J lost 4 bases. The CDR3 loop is CASWPGQGYGNTIYF. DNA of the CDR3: TGTGCCAGTTGGCCGGGACAGGGGTACGGAAACACCATATATTTT. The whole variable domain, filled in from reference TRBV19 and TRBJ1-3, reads DGGITQSPKYLFRKEGQNVTLSCEQNLNHDAMYWYRQDPGQGLRLIYYSQIVNDFQKGDIAEGYSVSREKKESFPLTVTSAQKNPTAFYLCASWPGQGYGNTIYFGEGSWLTVV.

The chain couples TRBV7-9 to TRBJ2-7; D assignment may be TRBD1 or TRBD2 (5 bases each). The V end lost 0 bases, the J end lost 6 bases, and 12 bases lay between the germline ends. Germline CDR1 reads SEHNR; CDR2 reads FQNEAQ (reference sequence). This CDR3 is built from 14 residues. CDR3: CASSLAGTVGEQYF. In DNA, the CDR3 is TGTGCCAGCAGCTTAGCTGGGACCGTCGGCGAGCAGTACTTC. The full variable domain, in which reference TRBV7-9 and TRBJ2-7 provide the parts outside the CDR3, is DTGVSQNPRHKITKRGQNVTFRCDPISEHNRLYWYRQTLGQGPEFLTYFQNEAQLEKSRLLSDRFSAERPKGSFSTLEIQRTEQGDSAMYLCASSLAGTVGEQYFGPGTRLTVT.

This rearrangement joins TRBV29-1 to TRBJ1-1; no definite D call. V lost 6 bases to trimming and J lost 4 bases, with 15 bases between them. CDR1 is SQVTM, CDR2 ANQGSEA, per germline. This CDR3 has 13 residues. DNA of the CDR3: TGCAGCGTCGCCACATCGGCGGGCACTGAAGCTTTCTTT. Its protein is CSVATSAGTEAFF.

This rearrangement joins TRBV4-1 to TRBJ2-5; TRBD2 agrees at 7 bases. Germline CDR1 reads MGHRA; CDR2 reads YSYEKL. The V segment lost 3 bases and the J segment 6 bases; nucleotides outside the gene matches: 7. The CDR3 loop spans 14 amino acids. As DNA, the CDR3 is TGCGCCAGCAGCCAGGACACTAGCGTAAAGACCCAGTACTTC. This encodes CASSQDTSVKTQYF.

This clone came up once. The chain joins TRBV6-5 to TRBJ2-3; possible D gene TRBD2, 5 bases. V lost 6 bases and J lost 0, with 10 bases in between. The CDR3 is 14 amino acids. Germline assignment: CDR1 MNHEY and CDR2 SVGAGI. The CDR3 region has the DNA TGTGCCAGCAGGGGCGGGCTCAGCACAGATACGCAGTATTTT. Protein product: CASRGGLSTDTQYF.

The CDR3 nucleotides read TGTGCCAGCAGCCTTAGGACAGGGGATTATGGCTACACCTTC. Residues: CASSLRTGDYGYTF. The chain combines TRBV6-6 with TRBJ1-2, with 9 bases fitting TRBD1. V was pared by 6 bases and J by 5 bases, with 7 bases of the junction left unmatched. CDR1 is MNHNY, CDR2 SVGAGI, per germline (reference sequence). The CDR3 spans 14 residues.

The CDR3 loop is CSVQLAGGTGELFF. In DNA, the CDR3 is TGCAGCGTTCAGCTAGCGGGAGGGACCGGGGAGCTGTTTTTT. V gene TRBV29-1 combines with J gene TRBJ2-2; TRBD2 aligns across 12 bases. Trimming removed 5 bases from V and 5 bases from J; junction bases left unmatched: 3. Germline V gene data show CDR1 as SQVTM and CDR2 as ANQGSEA. The CDR3 is 14 residues long.

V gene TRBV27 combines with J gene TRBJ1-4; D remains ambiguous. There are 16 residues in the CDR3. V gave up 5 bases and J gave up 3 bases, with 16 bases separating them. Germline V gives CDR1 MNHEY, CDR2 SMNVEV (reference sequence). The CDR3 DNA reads TGTGCCAGCAGTGCTTACTACGGTGGTCCTAATGAAAAACTGTTTTTT. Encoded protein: CASSAYYGGPNEKLFF.

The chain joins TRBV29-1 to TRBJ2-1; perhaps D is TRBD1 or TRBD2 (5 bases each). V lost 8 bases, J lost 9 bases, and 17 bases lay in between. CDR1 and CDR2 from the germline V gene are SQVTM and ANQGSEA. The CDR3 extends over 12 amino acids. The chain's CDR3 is CSSGTSGGEQFF. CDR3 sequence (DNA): TGCAGCTCAGGGACCAGCGGTGGTGAGCAGTTCTTC.

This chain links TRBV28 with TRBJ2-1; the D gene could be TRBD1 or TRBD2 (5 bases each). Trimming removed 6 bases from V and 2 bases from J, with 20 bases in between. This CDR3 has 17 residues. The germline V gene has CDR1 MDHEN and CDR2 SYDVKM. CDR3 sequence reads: CASSPYYRGPTYNEQFF. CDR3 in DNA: TGTGCCAGCAGCCCTTATTATCGGGGACCGACCTACAATGAGCAGTTCTTC. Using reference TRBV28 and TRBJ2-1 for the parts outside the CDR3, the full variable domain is DVKVTQSSRYLVKRTGEKVFLECVQDMDHENMFWYRQDPGLGLRLIYFSYDVKMKEKGDIPEGYSVSREKKERFSLILESASTNQTSMYLCASSPYYRGPTYNEQFFGPGTRLTVL.

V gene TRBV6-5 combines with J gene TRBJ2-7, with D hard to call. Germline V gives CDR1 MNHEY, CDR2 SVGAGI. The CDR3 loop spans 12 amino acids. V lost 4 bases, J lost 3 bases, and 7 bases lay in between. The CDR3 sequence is CASSSRLYEQYF. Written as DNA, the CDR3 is TGTGCCAGCAGTTCCCGCCTCTACGAGCAGTACTTC.

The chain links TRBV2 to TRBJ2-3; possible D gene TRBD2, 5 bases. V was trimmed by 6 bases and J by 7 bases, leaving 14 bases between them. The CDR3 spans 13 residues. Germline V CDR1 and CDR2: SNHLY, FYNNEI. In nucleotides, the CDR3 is TGTGCCAGCAGGGCACTAGTCTTGAATACGCAGTATTTT. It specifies CASRALVLNTQYF.

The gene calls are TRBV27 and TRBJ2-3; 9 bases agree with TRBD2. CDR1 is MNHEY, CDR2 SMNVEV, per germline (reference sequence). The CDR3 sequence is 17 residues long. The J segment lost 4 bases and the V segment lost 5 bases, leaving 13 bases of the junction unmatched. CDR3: CASSALRAGGVPDTQYF. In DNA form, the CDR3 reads TGTGCCAGCAGTGCCCTGCGGGCGGGAGGGGTTCCAGATACGCAGTATTTT.

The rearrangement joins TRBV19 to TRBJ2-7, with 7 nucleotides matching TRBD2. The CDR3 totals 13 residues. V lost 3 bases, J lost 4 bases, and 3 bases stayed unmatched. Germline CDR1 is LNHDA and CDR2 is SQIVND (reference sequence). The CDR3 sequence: CASSITSEYEQYF. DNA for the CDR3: TGTGCCAGTAGTATCACTAGCGAGTACGAGCAGTACTTC.

CDR3 in amino acids: CASSLEQGARKLFF. CDR3 coding DNA: TGTGCCAGCAGCTTGGAACAGGGTGCAAGAAAACTGTTTTTT. The chain is built from TRBV5-8 and TRBJ1-4; a weak D match, TRBD1 (6 bases). The V gene lost 0 bases and the J gene lost 10 bases, with 13 bases spanning the gap. The CDR3 length is 14 residues. Germline V lookup: CDR1 SGHTS, CDR2 YDEGEE.

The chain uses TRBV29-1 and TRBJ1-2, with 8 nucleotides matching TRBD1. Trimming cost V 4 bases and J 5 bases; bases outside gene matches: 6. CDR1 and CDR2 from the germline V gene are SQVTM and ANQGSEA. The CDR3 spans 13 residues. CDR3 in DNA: TGCAGCGTTGGGTCAGGGGGCGTGTATGGCTACACCTTC. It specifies CSVGSGGVYGYTF.

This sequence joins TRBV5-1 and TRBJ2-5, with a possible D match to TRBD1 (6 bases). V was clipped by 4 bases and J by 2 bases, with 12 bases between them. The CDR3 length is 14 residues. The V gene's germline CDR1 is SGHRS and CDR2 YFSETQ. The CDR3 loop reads CASSATTGQETQYF. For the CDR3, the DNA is TGCGCCAGCAGCGCTACAACAGGGCAAGAGACCCAGTACTTC.

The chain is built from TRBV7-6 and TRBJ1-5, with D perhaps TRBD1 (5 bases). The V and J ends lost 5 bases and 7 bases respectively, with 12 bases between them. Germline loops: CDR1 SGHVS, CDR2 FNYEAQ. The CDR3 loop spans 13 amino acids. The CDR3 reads CASSLAEGQPQHF. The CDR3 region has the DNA TGTGCCAGCAGCCTTGCAGAGGGGCAGCCCCAGCATTTT.

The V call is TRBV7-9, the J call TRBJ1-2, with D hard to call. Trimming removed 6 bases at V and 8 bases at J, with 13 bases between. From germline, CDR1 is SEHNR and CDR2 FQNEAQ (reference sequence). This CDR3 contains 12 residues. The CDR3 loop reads CASSRPPGGYTF. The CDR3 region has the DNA TGTGCCAGCAGTCGTCCCCCTGGGGGCTACACCTTC.

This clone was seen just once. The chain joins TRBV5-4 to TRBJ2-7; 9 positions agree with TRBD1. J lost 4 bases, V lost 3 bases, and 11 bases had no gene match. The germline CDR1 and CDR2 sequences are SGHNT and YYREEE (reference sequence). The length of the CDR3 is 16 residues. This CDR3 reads CASSSPSGQGQYEQYF. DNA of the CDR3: TGTGCCAGCAGCTCGCCATCGGGACAGGGTCAATACGAGCAGTACTTC.

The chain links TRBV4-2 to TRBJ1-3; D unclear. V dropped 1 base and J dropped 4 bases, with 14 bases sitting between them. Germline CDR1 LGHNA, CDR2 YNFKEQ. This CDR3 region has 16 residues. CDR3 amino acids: CASSQAPPGGGNTIYF. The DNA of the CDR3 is TGTGCCAGCAGCCAAGCCCCCCCAGGTGGAGGAAACACCATATATTTT.